Listed below are T cell receptor beta chains from one sample, sequenced in a study of beta chain features in type 1 diabetes. Measured with immunoSEQ multiplex PCR; TCRdb has only the in-frame clones, and not every one. This repertoire shows 280,000 or so clones, about 15% found once; its top ten account for more than 0.015%. The sample consisted of naive CD4+ T cells from blood. The receptors come from a man aged 18 to 35 with type 1 diabetes. Each CDR3 is given with its conserved first and last residue.

TRBV19	TRBJ2-7	CASSIVLPGEQYF
TRBV5-1	TRBJ1-2	CASSDTYGYTF
TRBV28	TRBJ2-1	CASSPTLSLFYHNEQFF
TRBV29-1	TRBJ1-2	CSVGDRGYGYTF
TRBV6-6	TRBJ2-7	CASRDRDSSAYEQYF
TRBV7-9	TRBJ1-1	CASRSGGYAEAFF
TRBV30	TRBJ2-2	CAWSVQGSTGELFF
TRBV5-4	TRBJ2-3	CASSPGQGPTDTQYF
TRBV5-1	TRBJ1-1	CASSLGQGSTEAFF
TRBV5-4	TRBJ1-4	CASSLKGAGVSEKLFF
TRBV9	TRBJ2-1	CASSQAGTSLYNEQFF
TRBV7-2	TRBJ1-2	CASSLTGGYTF
TRBV28	TRBJ1-4	CASTGENEKLFF
TRBV30	TRBJ1-1	CASGRTMNTEAFF
TRBV5-1	TRBJ2-7	CASSESSYEQYF
TRBV9	TRBJ2-1	CASSAFSVEQFF
TRBV28	TRBJ1-5	CASNLPRDRGQPQHF
TRBV18	TRBJ2-5	CASSPTGLETQYF
TRBV7-2	TRBJ2-7	CASSARGLAGAHEQYF
TRBV28	TRBJ2-7	CASSSISPRQGRYEQYF
TRBV18	TRBJ1-1	CASSRDRNTEAFF
TRBV27	TRBJ2-7	CASSWDRGPYEQYF
TRBV28	TRBJ2-7	CASSLWTSGTYEQYF
TRBV5-1	TRBJ2-1	CASSGTGLAHNEQFF
TRBV6-5	TRBJ2-7	CASSYSPREYEQYF
TRBV11-2	TRBJ2-1	CASRTYTQRGGYSRDEQFF
TRBV19	TRBJ2-5	CASSATSWETQYF
TRBV5-1	TRBJ2-5	CASSRDRVEETQYF
TRBV5-6	TRBJ1-2	CASSPGQTINYGYTF
TRBV7-2	TRBJ2-5	CASSLWVARGETQYF
TRBV5-4	TRBJ2-5	CASSWTSGVQETQYF
TRBV7-2	TRBJ2-5	CASSRTSGTGRTQYF
TRBV5-1	TRBJ1-2	CASSLEGGEGYTF
TRBV6-5	TRBJ2-3	CASSYSGLANTDTQYF
TRBV10-3	TRBJ2-3	CASGLAGSDTQYF
TRBV6-5	TRBJ2-7	CASSYGAGGTYEQYF
TRBV7-2	TRBJ2-5	CASSLHSGGPGETQYF
TRBV7-2	TRBJ2-1	CASSLASGAQNEQFF
TRBV27	TRBJ1-2	CASSSYPDRPYGYTF
TRBV7-9	TRBJ1-2	CASSPGQTGNYGYTF
TRBV29-1	TRBJ1-1	CSALGQRMNTEAFF
TRBV5-4	TRBJ2-7	CASSIAGGPKEQYF
TRBV6-6	TRBJ2-1	CASSLLLQGARNEQFF